These 15 T cell receptor beta chains originate from one sample sequenced in a study of graft-versus-host responses after intestinal transplantation. Only in-frame clones appear in the TCRdb table, and some are missing; sequencing was by immunoSEQ multiplex PCR. The data show 75,000 to 100,000 clones, 75% to 90% seen once. These receptors lack a known antigen. The material was unstimulated CD8+ T cells sorted from spleen or lymph node cells, obtained before intestinal transplant. The source is a human donor who received an intestinal transplant.

This rearrangement joins TRBV6-5 to TRBJ2-3, with D possibly being TRBD2 (6 bases). The CDR3 is made up of 16 amino acids. The V gene's germline CDR1 is MNHEY and CDR2 SVGAGI. V lost 0 bases and J lost 3, with 13 bases in between. CDR3 sequence: CASSYSEGEGTDTQYF. Here the CDR3 DNA reads TGTGCCAGCAGTTACTCGGAGGGAGAAGGTACAGATACGCAGTATTTT.

Points on this clone: Its ends do not fully match the called genes, so a read error is possible. The chain has TRBV6-5 and TRBJ2-7; D gene uncertain. The V gene's germline CDR1 is MNHEY and CDR2 SVGAGI. This CDR3 has 11 amino acids. The CDR3 protein is CASSDSYEQYF. The CDR3 DNA reads as TGTGCCAGCAGTGACTCCTACGAGCAGTACTTC.

The CDR3 protein is CASSYSTGVPDTQYF. The CDR3, as DNA: TGTGCCAGCAGTTACTCCACGGGAGTACCCGATACGCAGTATTTT. The chain has TRBV6-6 and TRBJ2-3; maybe TRBD2 (6 bases). Germline V CDR1 and CDR2: MNHNY, SVGAGI (reference sequence). This CDR3 spans 15 amino acids. With 0 bases removed from V and 6 bases from J, the gap between germline ends came to 13 bases.

The rearrangement uses TRBV19 and TRBJ2-7; 9 bases are a match to TRBD1. The CDR3 is made up of 14 amino acids. V shed 5 bases, J shed 2 bases, and the junction held 4 bases outside the gene matches. Germline V lookup: CDR1 LNHDA, CDR2 SQIVND (reference sequence). The DNA of the CDR3 is TGTGCCAGTAGTCTGGGACAGGGACCCTACGAGCAGTACTTC. Translated, it gives CASSLGQGPYEQYF.

The chain uses TRBV6-5 and TRBJ2-1, with no clear D. Trimming cost V 2 bases and J 7 bases, with 9 bases left between them. The CDR3 has 13 residues. CDR1 and CDR2 from the germline V gene are MNHEY and SVGAGI. CDR3 residues: CASSYGDGNEQFF. CDR3 DNA: TGTGCCAGCAGTTACGGGGATGGGAATGAGCAGTTCTTC.

The chain recombines TRBV4-1 with TRBJ2-1; TRBD1 aligns across 7 bases. This CDR3 contains 15 residues. Per the germline V gene, CDR1 is MGHRA and CDR2 is YSYEKL. The junction had 5 bases not matched to a gene; V was cut back by 0 bases and J by 6 bases. Here the CDR3 DNA reads TGCGCCAGCAGCCAAGAAGGGGCAGGGGGCAATGAGCAGTTCTTC. Amino acids: CASSQEGAGGNEQFF.

This chain links TRBV9 with TRBJ2-7; D may match TRBD1 or TRBD2 (5 bases each). Germline values: CDR1 SGDLS, CDR2 YYNGEE. V was trimmed by 2 bases and J by 3 bases, leaving 12 bases between them. CDR3 length: 14 residues. As DNA, the CDR3 is TGTGCCAGCAGCGTCCGGGACGGATACTACGAGCAGTACTTC. Translation: CASSVRDGYYEQYF.

The chain links TRBV7-9 to TRBJ1-2; D call uncertain. The V end lost 3 bases, the J end lost 1 base, and 3 bases lay between the germline ends. Germline CDR1 reads SEHNR; CDR2 reads FQNEAQ (reference sequence). The CDR3 loop spans 12 amino acids. As DNA, the CDR3 is TGTGCCAGCAGCTTCGGTAACTATGGCTACACCTTC. This gives the protein CASSFGNYGYTF.

In its sample, this clone was seen a few times. The V gene is TRBV19, the J gene TRBJ2-1; D remains ambiguous. CDR1 LNHDA and CDR2 SQIVND come from the germline V gene (reference sequence). Between the trimmed V and J ends, which lost 11 bases and 1 base, there was a span of 6 bases. The CDR3 runs 11 residues. CDR3 DNA sequence: TGTGCCCGCCTTTCCTACAATGAGCAGTTCTTC. Translated, it gives CARLSYNEQFF.

This sequence joins TRBV2 and TRBJ2-3; 7 bases map to TRBD1. CDR3 size: 15 residues. V dropped 6 bases and J dropped 5; count of bases not matched to a gene: 11. CDR1 and CDR2 from the germline V gene are SNHLY and FYNNEI. Here the CDR3 reads CASSLTGVSGDTQYF. CDR3 nucleotide sequence: TGTGCCAGCAGCCTAACAGGGGTGTCGGGAGATACGCAGTATTTT.

V and J are TRBV4-2 and TRBJ2-7, with D uncertain. Trimming removed 3 bases from V and 2 bases from J, with 8 bases in between. Germline lookup yields CDR1 LGHNA and CDR2 YNFKEQ. This CDR3 comprises 13 residues. The CDR3 loop is CASSHNSPYEQYF. CDR3 sequence (DNA): TGTGCCAGCAGCCATAACTCACCCTACGAGCAGTACTTC.

The CDR3 here is CASSVEGTGQETQYF. The CDR3 bases are TGTGCCAGCAGCGTAGAGGGGACAGGACAAGAGACCCAGTACTTC. The chain joins TRBV9 to TRBJ2-5; TRBD1 agrees at 8 bases. The CDR3 loop spans 15 amino acids. Looked up from germline, CDR1 is SGDLS and CDR2 is YYNGEE. Unmatched junction bases numbered 3, after V lost 0 bases and J lost 2 bases.

The sample holds a few counts of this clone. The chain couples TRBV11-3 to TRBJ2-5; 12 positions agree with TRBD2. The CDR3 spans 16 residues. Germline values: CDR1 SGHNT, CDR2 YENEEA. V gave up 5 bases and J gave up 0 bases; unmatched junction bases: 4. The CDR3 spells CASSLGTSGYQETQYF. CDR3 coding DNA: TGTGCCAGCAGCCTCGGGACTAGCGGGTACCAAGAGACCCAGTACTTC.

V gene TRBV6-9 combines with J gene TRBJ2-7; TRBD1 might be the D (6 bases). The germline V gene encodes CDR1 MNHGY and CDR2 SVAAGI. V was shortened by 5 bases and J by 0 bases, with 14 bases between the two germline ends. The CDR3 contains 15 residues. The chain's CDR3 is CASSESKGGSYEQYF. The DNA for the CDR3 is TGTGCCAGCAGTGAAAGCAAAGGGGGCTCCTACGAGCAGTACTTC.

This clone was observed once. The V and J genes are TRBV7-2 and TRBJ1-2, with D possibly being TRBD1 (5 bases). V gave up 6 bases and J gave up 4 bases, with 9 bases separating them. The V gene's germline CDR1 is SGHTA and CDR2 FQGNSA. CDR3 size: 12 residues. CDR3 bases: TGTGCCAGCAGGGCCAGGGTCTATGGCTACACCTTC. Its protein product is CASRARVYGYTF. The whole variable domain, remainder taken from reference TRBV7-2 and TRBJ1-2, is GAGVSQSPSNKVTEKGKDVELRCDPISGHTALYWYRQSLGQGLEFLIYFQGNSAPDKSGLPSDRFSAERTGGSVSTLTIQRTQQEDSAVYLCASRARVYGYTFGSGTRLTVV.